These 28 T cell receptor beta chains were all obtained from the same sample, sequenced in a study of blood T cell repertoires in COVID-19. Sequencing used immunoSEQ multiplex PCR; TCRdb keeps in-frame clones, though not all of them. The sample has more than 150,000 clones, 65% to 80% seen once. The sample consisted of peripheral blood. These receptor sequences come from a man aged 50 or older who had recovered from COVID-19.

In nucleotides, the CDR3 is TGTGCCAGTAGTACCCAGCGGCCTTACAATGAGCAGTTCTTC. Protein sequence: CASSTQRPYNEQFF. This sequence joins TRBV19 and TRBJ2-1; D is perhaps TRBD2 (5 bases). The germline V and J ends were trimmed by 4 bases and 4 bases, with 11 bases remaining between them. The CDR3 spans 14 residues. Germline V gives CDR1 LNHDA, CDR2 SQIVND (reference sequence).

This chain's CDR3 is CASSVGTSGRGNEQFF. CDR3 in DNA: TGTGCCAGCAGCGTGGGGACTAGCGGGAGGGGGAATGAGCAGTTCTTC. The chain has TRBV5-4 and TRBJ2-1, with 16 bases lining up with TRBD2. This CDR3 comprises 16 residues. CDR1 SGHNT and CDR2 YYREEE come from the germline V gene (reference sequence). Trimming took 4 bases from V and 7 from J; bases not matched to a gene: 5.

The DNA for the CDR3 is TGCAGCGTTGAAATGTTTGCAGAAGAGACCCAGTACTTC. This gives the protein CSVEMFAEETQYF. The rearrangement uses TRBV29-1 and TRBJ2-5; D is uncertain. V lost 2 bases, J lost 3 bases, and 10 bases lay in between. Germline CDR1 is SQVTM and CDR2 is ANQGSEA. The CDR3 has 13 amino acids.

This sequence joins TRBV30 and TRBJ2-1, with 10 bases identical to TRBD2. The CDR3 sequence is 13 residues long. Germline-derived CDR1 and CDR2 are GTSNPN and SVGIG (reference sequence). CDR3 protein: CYKREGRYNEQFF. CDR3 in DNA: TGTTATAAGCGGGAGGGCCGTTACAATGAGCAGTTCTTC.

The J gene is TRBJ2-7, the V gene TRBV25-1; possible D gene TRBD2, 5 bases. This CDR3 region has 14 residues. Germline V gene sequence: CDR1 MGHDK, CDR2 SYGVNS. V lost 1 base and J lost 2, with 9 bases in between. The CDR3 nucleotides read TGTGCCAGCAGTGAATTTGGAGGCACCTACGAGCAGTACTTC. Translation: CASSEFGGTYEQYF.

CDR3 sequence: CASRSTGELFF. In DNA, the CDR3 is TGTGCCAGCAGGAGCACCGGGGAGCTGTTTTTT. The gene calls are TRBV7-2 and TRBJ2-2; D not resolved. CDR3 size: 11 residues. Trimming removed 6 bases from V and 4 bases from J, with 3 bases in between. In germline, CDR1 is SGHTA, CDR2 FQGNSA. The full variable domain, in which reference TRBV7-2 and TRBJ2-2 provide the parts outside the CDR3, is GAGVSQSPSNKVTEKGKDVELRCDPISGHTALYWYRQSLGQGLEFLIYFQGNSAPDKSGLPSDRFSAERTGGSVSTLTIQRTQQEDSAVYLCASRSTGELFFGEGSRLTVL.

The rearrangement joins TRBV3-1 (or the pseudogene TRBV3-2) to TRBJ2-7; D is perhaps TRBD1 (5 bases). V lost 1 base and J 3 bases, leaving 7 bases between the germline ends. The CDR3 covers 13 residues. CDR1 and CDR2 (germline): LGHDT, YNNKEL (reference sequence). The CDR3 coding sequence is TGTGCCAGCAGCCAAGTGGGGCTCTACGAGCAGTACTTC. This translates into CASSQVGLYEQYF.

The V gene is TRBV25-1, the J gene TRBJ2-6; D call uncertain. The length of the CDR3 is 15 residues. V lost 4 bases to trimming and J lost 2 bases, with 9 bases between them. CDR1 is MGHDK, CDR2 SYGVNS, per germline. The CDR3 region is CASSGVQAGANVLTF. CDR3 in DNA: TGTGCCAGCAGTGGCGTTCAGGCTGGGGCCAACGTCCTGACTTTC.

CDR3 nucleotide sequence: TGTGCCATCAGCGGACAGAACTATGGCTACACCTTC. It encodes CAISGQNYGYTF. This chain links TRBV10-3 with TRBJ1-2, with TRBD1 as a possible D gene (6 bases). CDR1 and CDR2 from the germline V gene are ENHRY and SYGVKD. The CDR3 covers 12 residues. Trimming took off 6 bases at V and 2 bases at J, with 7 bases between the two ends.

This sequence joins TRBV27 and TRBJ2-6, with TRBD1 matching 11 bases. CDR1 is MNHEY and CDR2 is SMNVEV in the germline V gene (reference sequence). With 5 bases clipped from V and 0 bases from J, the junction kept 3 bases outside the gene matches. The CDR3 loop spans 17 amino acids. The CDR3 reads CASSGTGGYSGANVLTF. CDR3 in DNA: TGTGCCAGCAGTGGGACAGGGGGTTACTCTGGGGCCAACGTCCTGACTTTC. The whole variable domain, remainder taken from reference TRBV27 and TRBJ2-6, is EAQVTQNPRYLITVTGKKLTVTCSQNMNHEYMSWYRQDPGLGLRQIYYSMNVEVTDKGDVPEGYKVSRKEKRNFPLILESPSPNQTSLYFCASSGTGGYSGANVLTFGAGSRLTVL.

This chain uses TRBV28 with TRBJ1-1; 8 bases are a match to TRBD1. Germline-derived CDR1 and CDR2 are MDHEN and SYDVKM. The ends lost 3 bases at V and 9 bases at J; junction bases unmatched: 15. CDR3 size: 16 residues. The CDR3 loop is CASSLRGGQALGKAFF. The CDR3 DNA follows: TGTGCCAGCAGTTTGAGAGGGGGACAGGCCCTGGGAAAAGCTTTCTTT.

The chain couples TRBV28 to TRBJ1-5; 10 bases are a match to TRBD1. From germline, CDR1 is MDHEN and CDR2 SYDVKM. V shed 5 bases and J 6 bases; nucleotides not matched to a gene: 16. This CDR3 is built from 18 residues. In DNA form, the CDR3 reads TGTGCCAGCAGTAAAACCGGGACAGGGGTTTGGGTAGGTCAGCCCCAGCATTTT. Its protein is CASSKTGTGVWVGQPQHF.

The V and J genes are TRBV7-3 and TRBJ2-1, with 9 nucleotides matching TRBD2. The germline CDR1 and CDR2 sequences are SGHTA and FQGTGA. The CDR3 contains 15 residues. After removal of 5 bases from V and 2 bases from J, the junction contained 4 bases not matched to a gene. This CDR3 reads CASSQVAGAYNEQFF. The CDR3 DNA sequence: TGTGCCAGCAGCCAAGTAGCGGGAGCCTACAATGAGCAGTTCTTC.

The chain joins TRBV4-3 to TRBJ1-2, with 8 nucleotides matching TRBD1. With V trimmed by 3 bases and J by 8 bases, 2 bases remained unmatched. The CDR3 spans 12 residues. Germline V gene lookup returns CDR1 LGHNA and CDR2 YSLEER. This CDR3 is CASSQDRAGYTF. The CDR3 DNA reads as TGCGCCAGCAGCCAGGACAGGGCCGGCTACACCTTC.

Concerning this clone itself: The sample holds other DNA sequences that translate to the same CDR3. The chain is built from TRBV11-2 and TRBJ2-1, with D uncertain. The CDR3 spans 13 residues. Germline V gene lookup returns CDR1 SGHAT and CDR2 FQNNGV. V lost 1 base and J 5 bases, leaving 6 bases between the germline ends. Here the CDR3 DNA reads TGTGCCAGCAGCTTAGCCACACACAATGAGCAGTTCTTC. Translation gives CASSLATHNEQFF.

The DNA of the CDR3 is TGCAGCGTTGAAGATTTCCGGGGTAGGGAGACCCAGTACTTC. Its protein is CSVEDFRGRETQYF. The chain couples TRBV29-1 to TRBJ2-5; D possibly corresponds to TRBD2 (5 bases). V was trimmed by 0 bases and J by 5 bases, leaving 13 bases between them. Germline V gene sequence: CDR1 SQVTM, CDR2 ANQGSEA. This CDR3 spans 14 amino acids.

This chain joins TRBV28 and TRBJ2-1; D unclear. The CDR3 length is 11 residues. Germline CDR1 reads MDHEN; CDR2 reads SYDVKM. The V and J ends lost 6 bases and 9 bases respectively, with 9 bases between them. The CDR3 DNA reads TGTGCCAGCAGGACTCGGTTTGAGCAGTTCTTC. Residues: CASRTRFEQFF.

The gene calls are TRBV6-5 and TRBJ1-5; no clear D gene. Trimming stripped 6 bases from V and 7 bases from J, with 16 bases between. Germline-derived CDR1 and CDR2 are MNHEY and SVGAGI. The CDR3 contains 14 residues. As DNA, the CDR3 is TGTGCCAGCAGCAAGGGTCCTGCGGGGCAGCCCCAGCATTTT. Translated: CASSKGPAGQPQHF.

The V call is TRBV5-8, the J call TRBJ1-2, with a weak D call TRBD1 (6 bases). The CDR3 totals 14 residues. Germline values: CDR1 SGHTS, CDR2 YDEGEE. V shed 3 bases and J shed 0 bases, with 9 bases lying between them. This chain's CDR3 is CASSSDSSNYGYTF. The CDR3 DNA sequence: TGTGCCAGCAGCTCGGACAGTTCTAACTATGGCTACACCTTC.

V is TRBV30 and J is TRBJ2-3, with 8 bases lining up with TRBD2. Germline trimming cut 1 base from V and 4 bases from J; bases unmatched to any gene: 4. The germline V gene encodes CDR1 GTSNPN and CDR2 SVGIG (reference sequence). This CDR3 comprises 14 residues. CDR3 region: CAWSAPGLADTQYF. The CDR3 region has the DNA TGTGCCTGGAGTGCTCCGGGACTAGCAGATACGCAGTATTTT. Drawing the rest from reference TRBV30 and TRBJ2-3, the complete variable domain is SQTIHQWPATLVQPVGSPLSLECTVEGTSNPNLYWYRQAAGRGLQLLFYSVGIGQISSEVPQNLSASRPQDRQFILSSKKLLLSDSGFYLCAWSAPGLADTQYFGPGTRLTVL.

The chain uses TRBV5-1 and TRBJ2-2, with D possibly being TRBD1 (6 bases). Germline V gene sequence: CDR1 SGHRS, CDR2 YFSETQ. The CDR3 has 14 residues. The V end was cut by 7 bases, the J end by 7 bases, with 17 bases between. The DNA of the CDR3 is TGCGCCAGCGGCATTCACAGGGCCGGCGGGGAGCTGTTTTTT. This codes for CASGIHRAGGELFF.

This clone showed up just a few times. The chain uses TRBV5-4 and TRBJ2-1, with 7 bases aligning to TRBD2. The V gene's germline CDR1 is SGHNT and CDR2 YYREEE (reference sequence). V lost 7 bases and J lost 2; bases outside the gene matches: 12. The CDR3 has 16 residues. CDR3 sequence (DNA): TGTGCCAGCTCTGGCTATGGGGGAGGGCCCTACAATGAGCAGTTCTTC. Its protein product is CASSGYGGGPYNEQFF.

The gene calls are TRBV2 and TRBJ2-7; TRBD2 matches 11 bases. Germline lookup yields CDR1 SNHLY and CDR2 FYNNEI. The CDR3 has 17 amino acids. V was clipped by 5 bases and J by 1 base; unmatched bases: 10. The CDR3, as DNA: TGTGCCAGCAGTATGGGACTAGCGGCACCCTCGTCCTACGAGCAGTACTTC. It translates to CASSMGLAAPSSYEQYF.

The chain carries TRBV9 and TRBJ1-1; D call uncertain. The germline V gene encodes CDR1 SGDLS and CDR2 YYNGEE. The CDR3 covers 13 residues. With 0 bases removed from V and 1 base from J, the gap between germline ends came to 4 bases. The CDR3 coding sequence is TGTGCCAGCAGCGTAGCATCGAACACTGAAGCTTTCTTT. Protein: CASSVASNTEAFF.

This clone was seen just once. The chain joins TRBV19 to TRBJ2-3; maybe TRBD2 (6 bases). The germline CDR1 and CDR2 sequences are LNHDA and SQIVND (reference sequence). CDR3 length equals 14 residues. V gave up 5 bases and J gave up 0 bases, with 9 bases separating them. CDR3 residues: CASSFGGSTDTQYF. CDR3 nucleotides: TGTGCCAGTAGTTTCGGAGGGAGCACAGATACGCAGTATTTT. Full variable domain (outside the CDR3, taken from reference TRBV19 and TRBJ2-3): DGGITQSPKYLFRKEGQNVTLSCEQNLNHDAMYWYRQDPGQGLRLIYYSQIVNDFQKGDIAEGYSVSREKKESFPLTVTSAQKNPTAFYLCASSFGGSTDTQYFGPGTRLTVL.

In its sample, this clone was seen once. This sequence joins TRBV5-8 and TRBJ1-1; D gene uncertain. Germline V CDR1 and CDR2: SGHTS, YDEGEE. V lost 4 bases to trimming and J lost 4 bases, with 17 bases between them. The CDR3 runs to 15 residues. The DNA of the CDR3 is TGTGCCAGCAGCCCTCTTGGGAGTTCCCTCACTGAAGCTTTCTTT. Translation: CASSPLGSSLTEAFF. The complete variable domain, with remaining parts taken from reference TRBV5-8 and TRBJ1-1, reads EAGVTQSPTHLIKTRGQQATLRCSPISGHTSVYWYQQALGLGLQFLLWYDEGEERNRGNFPPRFSGRQFPNYSSELNVNALELEDSALYLCASSPLGSSLTEAFFGQGTRLTVV.

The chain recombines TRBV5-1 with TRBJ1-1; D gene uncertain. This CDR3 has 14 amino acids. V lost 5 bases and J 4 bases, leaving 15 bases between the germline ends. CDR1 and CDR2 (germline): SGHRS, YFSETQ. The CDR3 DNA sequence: TGCGCCAGCAGGCAGACAACCCCCAGCACTGAAGCTTTCTTT. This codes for CASRQTTPSTEAFF.

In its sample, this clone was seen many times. CDR3 nucleotide sequence: TGCGCCAGCAGCCAGCGGGGTGGAAGGGGAAGCTACACTGTGAGAAACACCATATATTTT. Translation: CASSQRGGRGSYTVRNTIYF. J is TRBJ1-3 and V is TRBV4-1; possibly TRBD1 for D (5 bases). The V and J ends lost 3 bases and 5 bases respectively, with 29 bases between them. Germline V gene sequence: CDR1 MGHRA, CDR2 YSYEKL. The CDR3 covers 20 residues.